The 19 T cell receptor beta chains below come from one sample, sequenced in a study of shared clonotypes between healthy human individuals. TCRdb's copy holds only in-frame clones and misses some; the assay was immunoSEQ multiplex PCR. The sample shows about 1 million clones, 70% to 80% of them seen only once. Sequenced material: memory CD4+ T cells sorted from blood. Subset reported: CD45RA-negative fraction. Source of these receptors: a man aged 18 to 29 in good health.

The chain is built from TRBV7-2 and TRBJ1-3; possibly TRBD1 for D (5 bases). Germline values: CDR1 SGHTA, CDR2 FQGNSA. The CDR3 runs to 15 residues. Deletions cut 3 bases from V and 4 bases from J, with 13 bases between. This CDR3 reads CASSFDSFGGNTIYF. As DNA, the CDR3 is TGTGCCAGCAGCTTCGACAGTTTCGGGGGAAACACCATATATTTT.

The chain joins TRBV6-5 to TRBJ2-7; 9 bases map to TRBD1. V dropped 2 bases and J dropped 7; count of bases not matched to a gene: 9. This CDR3 spans 15 amino acids. Germline CDR1 is MNHEY and CDR2 is SVGAGI. CDR3 amino acids: CASSYETGTGREQYF. As DNA, the CDR3 is TGTGCCAGCAGTTACGAGACCGGGACAGGGAGGGAGCAGTACTTC.

This clone was observed a single time. This chain connects TRBV18 to TRBJ1-6, with TRBD1 identical over 8 bases. CDR3 length: 14 residues. Germline V CDR1 and CDR2: KGHSH, LQKENI. V was clipped by 10 bases and J by 8 bases; unmatched bases: 10. In DNA form, the CDR3 reads TGTGCCACTTCCAGGGGGCGCGTAGATTCACCCCTCCACTTT. The encoded protein is CATSRGRVDSPLHF.

The chain carries TRBV19 and TRBJ2-5; 7 nucleotides match TRBD1. The J call may be faulty, since TRBJ2-7 better matches the DNA end. The germline gives CDR1 LNHDA, CDR2 SQIVND (reference sequence). The CDR3 is 14 residues long. The CDR3 spells CASSDDRATYEQYF. CDR3 nucleotide sequence: TGTGCCAGTAGTGACGACAGGGCTACCTACGAGCAGTACTTC.

The chain is built from TRBV19 and TRBJ2-3; 7 bases fit TRBD2. V gave up 7 bases and J gave up 6 bases; unmatched junction bases: 10. Germline assignment: CDR1 LNHDA and CDR2 SQIVND (reference sequence). This CDR3 region has 14 residues. CDR3 protein: CASKRREGSDTQYF. In DNA, the CDR3 is TGTGCCAGTAAACGCAGGGAGGGTTCGGATACGCAGTATTTT. Full variable domain (remainder filled in from reference TRBV19 and TRBJ2-3): DGGITQSPKYLFRKEGQNVTLSCEQNLNHDAMYWYRQDPGQGLRLIYYSQIVNDFQKGDIAEGYSVSREKKESFPLTVTSAQKNPTAFYLCASKRREGSDTQYFGPGTRLTVL.

This rearrangement joins TRBV28 to TRBJ1-3; D is unclear. The V gene's germline CDR1 is MDHEN and CDR2 SYDVKM. Trimming stripped 5 bases from V and 4 bases from J, with 15 bases between. The CDR3 covers 15 residues. CDR3 DNA: TGTGCCAGCAGTGCTAGAGGGATGAAAGGAAACACCATATATTTT. Translating it yields CASSARGMKGNTIYF.

The gene calls are TRBV6-5 and TRBJ2-1; TRBD2 matches 12 bases. Trimming cost V 6 bases and J 4 bases; bases outside gene matches: 4. The CDR3 extends over 15 amino acids. Per the germline V gene, CDR1 is MNHEY and CDR2 is SVGAGI. The DNA of the CDR3 is TGTGCCAGCAGCATGACTAGCGGGGGTTACAATGAGCAGTTCTTC. Encoded protein: CASSMTSGGYNEQFF.

This clone came up a few times. The V and J genes are TRBV5-4 and TRBJ1-2, with 8 bases that match TRBD1. The CDR3 sequence is 14 residues long. J lost 4 bases, V lost 1 base, and 3 bases had no gene match. Germline CDR1 and CDR2: SGHNT and YYREEE (reference sequence). The CDR3 DNA reads as TGTGCCAGCAGCTTGTTTCAGGGGGCCTATGGCTACACCTTC. Amino acids: CASSLFQGAYGYTF.

This chain joins TRBV5-6 and TRBJ2-2; 11 bases line up with TRBD2. V trimming: 4 bases; J trimming: 8 bases; junction bases outside the gene matches: 10. Per the germline V gene, CDR1 is SGHDT and CDR2 is YYEEEE. CDR3 length: 16 residues. CDR3 DNA sequence: TGTGCCAGCAGCCCATTTACTAGCGGGGGTGTTGGGGAGCTGTTTTTT. As protein: CASSPFTSGGVGELFF. Drawing the rest from reference TRBV5-6 and TRBJ2-2, the complete variable domain is DAGVTQSPTHLIKTRGQQVTLRCSPKSGHDTVSWYQQALGQGPQFIFQYYEEEERQRGNFPDRFSGHQFPNYSSELNVNALLLGDSALYLCASSPFTSGGVGELFFGEGSRLTVL.

The chain couples TRBV2 to TRBJ1-4; D not certain. Germline CDR1 is SNHLY and CDR2 is FYNNEI. This CDR3 comprises 16 residues. Trimming shortened V by 4 bases and J by 0 bases, and 12 bases separated the two germline ends. The CDR3 reads CASSGTPRATNEKLFF. In nucleotides, the CDR3 is TGTGCCAGCAGTGGCACCCCCCGGGCAACTAATGAAAAACTGTTTTTT.

The table lists this clone with a few counts. The chain combines TRBV6-6 with TRBJ1-3, with TRBD1 identical over 9 bases. J was trimmed by 3 bases and V by 6 bases; bases with no gene match: 9. The CDR3 length is 16 residues. CDR1 MNHNY and CDR2 SVGAGI come from the germline V gene (reference sequence). As DNA, the CDR3 is TGTGCCAGCAGAAAATCCGGGACAGGGTTTGGAAACACCATATATTTT. This encodes CASRKSGTGFGNTIYF.

The V gene is TRBV5-1, the J gene TRBJ2-7, with TRBD2 matching over 8 bases. Germline CDR1 is SGHRS and CDR2 is YFSETQ. The CDR3 is made up of 15 amino acids. V shed 4 bases and J 5 bases; nucleotides not matched to a gene: 11. CDR3 coding DNA: TGCGCCAGCAGCAGCTATAGCGGGATCAGTAACGAGCAGTACTTC. Its translation: CASSSYSGISNEQYF.

This rearrangement joins TRBV2 to TRBJ2-7; no definite D call. This CDR3 spans 14 amino acids. Between the trimmed V and J ends, which lost 7 bases and 6 bases, there was a span of 19 bases. CDR1 is SNHLY and CDR2 is FYNNEI in the germline V gene. The CDR3 nucleotides are TGTGCCAGCAACGTAGTGTCAGGCCTCTCCGAGCAGTACTTC. The encoded protein is CASNVVSGLSEQYF.

This clone was detected a few times. Different DNA sequences within this sample yield the same CDR3. As DNA, the CDR3 is TGCAGTGCCCTATTCAATGAGCAGTTCTTC. It specifies CSALFNEQFF. J is TRBJ2-1 and V is TRBV20-1; D remains unclear. Germline loops: CDR1 DFQATT, CDR2 SNEGSKA (reference sequence). Trimming removed 6 bases from V and 6 bases from J, with 6 bases in between. The CDR3 is made up of 10 amino acids.

Turning to this clone: In the same sample, other DNA sequences code for this CDR3. The V and J genes are TRBV7-9 and TRBJ1-6; D gene uncertain. CDR1 and CDR2 from the germline V gene are SEHNR and FQNEAQ (reference sequence). The CDR3 sequence is 15 residues long. Trimming took 1 base from V and 0 from J, leaving 4 bases between them. As DNA, the CDR3 is TGTGCCAGCAGCTTAGGGAGCTCCTATAATTCACCCCTCCACTTT. It encodes CASSLGSSYNSPLHF.

The CDR3 is CASSQEGTANNEKLFF. The CDR3 region has the DNA TGCGCCAGCAGCCAAGAGGGGACGGCGAATAATGAAAAACTGTTTTTT. This sequence joins TRBV4-1 and TRBJ1-4, with a weak D call TRBD1 (5 bases). The CDR3 is 16 amino acids. Germline V gives CDR1 MGHRA, CDR2 YSYEKL. Trimming left V 0 bases short and J 4 bases short, with 12 bases between.

Notes on this clone: The identical CDR3 is also encoded by other nucleotide sequences in the sample. The rearrangement links TRBV5-1 to TRBJ2-7; possible D gene TRBD2, 5 bases. The CDR3 is 14 residues long. Deletions cut 1 base from V and 1 base from J, with 9 bases between. Germline CDR1 is SGHRS and CDR2 is YFSETQ. The CDR3 reads CASSLTSGSYEQYF. CDR3 sequence (DNA): TGCGCCAGCAGCTTGACTAGTGGGTCCTACGAGCAGTACTTC.

The rearrangement links TRBV30 to TRBJ1-1; D ambiguous. The CDR3 is 13 amino acids. The germline CDR1 and CDR2 sequences are GTSNPN and SVGIG (reference sequence). Trimming pared 0 bases from V and 5 bases from J, leaving 10 bases between. CDR3 DNA sequence: TGTGCCTGGAGTGTAGGAATTAGTACTGAAGCTTTCTTT. Amino acids: CAWSVGISTEAFF.

The chain couples TRBV4-3 to TRBJ2-2; 7 bases are a match to TRBD1. Germline CDR1 is LGHNA and CDR2 is YSLEER. J was trimmed by 5 bases and V by 2 bases; bases with no gene match: 8. This CDR3 has 16 residues. In nucleotides, the CDR3 is TGCGCCAGCAGCCAACAAATAGGGGGCGCAACCGGGGAGCTGTTTTTT. Translation gives CASSQQIGGATGELFF.